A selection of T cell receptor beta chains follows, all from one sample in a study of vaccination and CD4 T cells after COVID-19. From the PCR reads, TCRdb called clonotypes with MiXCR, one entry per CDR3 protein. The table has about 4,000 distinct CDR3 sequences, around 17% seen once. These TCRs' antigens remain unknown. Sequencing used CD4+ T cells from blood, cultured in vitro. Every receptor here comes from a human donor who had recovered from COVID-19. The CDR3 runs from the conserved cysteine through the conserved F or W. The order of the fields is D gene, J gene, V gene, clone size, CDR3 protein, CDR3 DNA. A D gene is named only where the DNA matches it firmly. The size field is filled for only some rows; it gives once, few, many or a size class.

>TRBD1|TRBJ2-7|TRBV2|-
CASSVLIDRVDYEQYF
TGTGCCAGCAGTGTTTTAATCGACAGGGTGGACTACGAGCAGTACTTC
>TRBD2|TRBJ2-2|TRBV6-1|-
CASSFGTSVAGELFF
TGTGCCAGCAGCTTCGGGACTAGCGTGGCCGGGGAGCTGTTTTTT
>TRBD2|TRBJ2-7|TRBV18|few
CASSEGLAGIDYEQYF
TGTGCCAGCTCAGAGGGACTAGCGGGGATTGACTACGAGCAGTACTTC
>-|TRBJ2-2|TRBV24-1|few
CATSDPRGFETGELFF
TGTGCCACCAGTGACCCCAGGGGCTTCGAGACCGGGGAGCTGTTTTTT
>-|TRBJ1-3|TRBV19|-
CASKLMGASGNTIYF
TGTGCCAGTAAATTGATGGGGGCCTCTGGAAACACCATATATTTT
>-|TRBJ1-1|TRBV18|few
CASSPTQGVITEAFF
TGTGCCAGCTCACCGACGCAGGGAGTTATCACTGAAGCTTTCTTT
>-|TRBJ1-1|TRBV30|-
CAWSGGASTEAFF
TGTGCCTGGAGTGGGGGGGCGAGCACTGAAGCTTTCTTT
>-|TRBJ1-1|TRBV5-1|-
CASSLDTVYGEAFF
TGCGCCAGCAGCTTGGATACGGTGTACGGTGAAGCTTTCTTT
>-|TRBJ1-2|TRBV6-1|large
CASSEAPGGGYGYTF
TGTGCCAGCAGTGAAGCGCCTGGGGGCGGCTATGGCTACACCTTC
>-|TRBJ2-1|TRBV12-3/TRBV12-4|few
CASGGNYNEQFF
TGTGCCAGCGGCGGCAATTACAATGAGCAGTTCTTC
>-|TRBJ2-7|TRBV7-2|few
CASSARLVSYEQYF
TGTGCCAGCAGCGCTCGACTAGTTAGCTACGAGCAGTACTTC
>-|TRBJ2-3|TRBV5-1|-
CASSYRTGLSTDTQYF
TGCGCCAGCAGCTACCGGACGGGTCTCTCCACAGATACGCAGTATTTT
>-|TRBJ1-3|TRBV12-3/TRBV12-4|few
CASTSYSGNTIYF
TGTGCCAGCACCTCGTACTCTGGAAACACCATATATTTT
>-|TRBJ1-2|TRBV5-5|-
CASSLDTVGGYTF
TGTGCCAGCAGTTTGGACACCGTTGGTGGCTACACCTTC
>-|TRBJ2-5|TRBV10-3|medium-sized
CAISESNGLETQYF
TGTGCCATCAGTGAGTCGAACGGGCTGGAGACCCAGTACTTC
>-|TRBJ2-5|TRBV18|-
CASSLQRQEQETQYF
TGTGCCAGCTCACTCCAACGACAGGAACAAGAGACCCAGTACTTC
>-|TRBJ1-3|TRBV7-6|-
CASSSDPPSGNTIYF
TGTGCCAGCAGTTCAGATCCTCCCTCTGGAAACACCATATATTTT